Sequencing of this TCR beta chain was carried out in a study of blood T cell repertoires in COVID-19. Study overall: The analysed material was cDNA or gDNA that came from T cells, B-cell-depleted T cells, or PBMCs.

Authors' analysis steps: Reference gene primer amplification gave nucleated cell count estimates. Some clones are missing from TCRdb's copy, which holds only in-frame ones; the method was immunoSEQ multiplex PCR. V and J calls and clone size are copied from that table; D and trimming were computed from the DNA. The sample lists about 28,000 clones, roughly 87% occurring once. Germline CDR1 LNHDA, CDR2 SQIVND (reference sequence). CDR3 length equals 18 residues. Trimming removed 6 bases from V and 2 bases from J; junction bases left unmatched: 15. The material sequenced was peripheral blood. V usage is TRBV19 and J usage is TRBJ1-5, with 8 nucleotides matching TRBD1. The clonotype originates from a man between 60 and 70 years old with active COVID-19. The CDR3 nucleotides are TGTGCCAGTAGGATTGGACAGGGTTTGGCTATGGGCAATCAGCCCCAGCATTTT. Its translation is CASRIGQGLAMGNQPQHF.